Each of the 21 T cell receptor beta chains below was sequenced from the same sample in a study of blood T cell repertoires in COVID-19. Assay used: immunoSEQ multiplex PCR; TCRdb lists only in-frame clones, some missing. Of about 270,000 clones listed, under 90% are singletons. Sequenced material: PBMCs or T cells enriched from blood (not recorded which). The receptors derive from a young man who had recovered from COVID-19.

This clone showed up just once. The chain recombines TRBV9 with TRBJ1-6; D is unclear. V was pared by 1 base and J by 4 bases, with 6 bases between. The germline V gene encodes CDR1 SGDLS and CDR2 YYNGEE. The CDR3 is 14 residues long. DNA for the CDR3: TGTGCCAGCAGCGTACGGGTTTATAATTCACCCCTCCACTTT. As protein: CASSVRVYNSPLHF. The whole variable domain, filled in from reference TRBV9 and TRBJ1-6, reads DSGVTQTPKHLITATGQRVTLRCSPRSGDLSVYWYQQSLDQGLQFLIQYYNGEERAKGNILERFSAQQFPDLHSELNLSSLELGDSALYFCASSVRVYNSPLHFGNGTRLTVT.

This sequence joins TRBV7-6 and TRBJ1-4; no clear D. CDR1 and CDR2 (germline): SGHVS, FNYEAQ. V was shortened by 5 bases and J by 0 bases, with 10 bases between the two germline ends. The CDR3 totals 15 residues. The CDR3 protein is CASSPNSATNEKLFF. DNA of the CDR3: TGTGCCAGCAGCCCCAACAGTGCAACTAATGAAAAACTGTTTTTT.

This chain joins TRBV5-6 and TRBJ2-2; D is perhaps TRBD1 (6 bases). Deletions cut 6 bases from V and 6 bases from J, with 21 bases between. The CDR3 is 16 amino acids. The germline V gene encodes CDR1 SGHDT and CDR2 YYEEEE. CDR3 sequence reads: CASTTVYREGSGELFF. The CDR3 DNA reads as TGTGCCAGCACCACTGTATACAGGGAAGGCTCCGGGGAGCTGTTTTTT.

The V gene is TRBV27, the J gene TRBJ1-5; no reliable D call. Germline V gene lookup returns CDR1 MNHEY and CDR2 SMNVEV (reference sequence). V lost 7 bases and J lost 0, with 22 bases in between. The CDR3 consists of 18 residues. The CDR3 nucleotides read TGTGCCAGCACCTCCCCCCCCCGGCATAGCTATAGCAATCAGCCCCAGCATTTT. Amino acid sequence: CASTSPPRHSYSNQPQHF.

The chain recombines TRBV19 with TRBJ1-1; D is ambiguous. V lost 7 bases, J lost 4 bases, and 19 bases lay in between. CDR3 size: 15 residues. CDR1 is LNHDA and CDR2 is SQIVND in the germline V gene (reference sequence). The CDR3 protein is CASILNSVPSTEAFF. The CDR3 DNA sequence: TGTGCCAGTATTCTCAACTCGGTTCCCTCCACTGAAGCTTTCTTT.

The chain is built from TRBV7-9 and TRBJ2-5; 10 bases line up with TRBD2. The CDR3 runs to 16 residues. The germline CDR1 and CDR2 sequences are SEHNR and FQNEAQ (reference sequence). V shed 5 bases and J 4 bases; nucleotides not matched to a gene: 10. CDR3 sequence (DNA): TGTGCCAGCAGCCCAAATCTAGCGGGAGCAGGAGAGACCCAGTACTTC. Protein: CASSPNLAGAGETQYF.

The chain carries TRBV3-1 (or the pseudogene TRBV3-2) and TRBJ1-2, with 7 bases aligning to TRBD1. Germline V gene data show CDR1 as LGHDT and CDR2 as YNNKEL (reference sequence). CDR3 size: 15 residues. The V and J ends lost 4 bases and 5 bases, in that order; junction bases with no gene match: 10. CDR3 in DNA: TGTGCCAGCAGCCGCCGGGACAGCCCAGGATATGGCTACACCTTC. Translated, it gives CASSRRDSPGYGYTF.

This clone has a handful of counts. The chain has TRBV7-9 and TRBJ1-2; no firm D call. V dropped 7 bases and J dropped 8 bases, with 23 bases sitting between them. In germline, CDR1 is SEHNR, CDR2 FQNEAQ (reference sequence). The CDR3 consists of 15 residues. The CDR3: CASIPEGLTRLGYTF. The CDR3 DNA follows: TGTGCCAGCATCCCTGAGGGCCTGACCAGGCTCGGCTACACCTTC. The full variable domain, rest sourced from reference TRBV7-9 and TRBJ1-2, is DTGVSQNPRHKITKRGQNVTFRCDPISEHNRLYWYRQTLGQGPEFLTYFQNEAQLEKSRLLSDRFSAERPKGSFSTLEIQRTEQGDSAMYLCASIPEGLTRLGYTFGSGTRLTVV.

The chain uses TRBV30 and TRBJ1-2; a possible D gene is TRBD1 (6 bases). CDR1 GTSNPN and CDR2 SVGIG come from the germline V gene (reference sequence). With 4 bases removed from V and 0 bases from J, the gap between germline ends came to 9 bases. CDR3 length: 13 residues. This CDR3 reads CAWTRGANYGYTF. In DNA form, the CDR3 reads TGTGCCTGGACCAGGGGAGCTAACTATGGCTACACCTTC.

This rearrangement joins TRBV30 to TRBJ1-2; tentatively, D is TRBD1 (6 bases). V dropped 2 bases and J dropped 11 bases, with 27 bases sitting between them. Germline V CDR1 and CDR2: GTSNPN, SVGIG (reference sequence). This CDR3 spans 16 amino acids. CDR3 coding DNA: TGTGCCTGGAGTCCCCAAAATCCGTGGGCCTCTAGGGGGTACACCTTC. It codes for CAWSPQNPWASRGYTF.

This sequence joins TRBV24-1 and TRBJ2-3, with 8 bases lining up with TRBD2. With 3 bases clipped from V and 5 bases from J, the junction kept 6 bases outside the gene matches. Per germline, CDR1 KGHDR and CDR2 SFDVKD. The CDR3 is made up of 15 amino acids. The CDR3 DNA reads TGTGCCACCAGTGATCTAGCGGGTGCTTTAGATACGCAGTATTTT. This translates into CATSDLAGALDTQYF.

V is TRBV3-1 (or the pseudogene TRBV3-2) and J is TRBJ1-1; 11 bases map to TRBD1. Germline-derived CDR1 and CDR2 are LGHDT and YNNKEL (reference sequence). V dropped 6 bases and J dropped 7; count of bases not matched to a gene: 7. This CDR3 is built from 14 residues. The CDR3 sequence: CASRSGTGGNEAFF. The CDR3 DNA sequence: TGTGCCAGCAGATCCGGGACAGGGGGTAATGAAGCTTTCTTT.

The rearrangement links TRBV5-8 to TRBJ2-3; D may be TRBD1 (5 bases). The V end lost 2 bases, the J end lost 1 base, and 11 bases lay between the germline ends. CDR3 size: 15 residues. Germline CDR1 and CDR2: SGHTS and YDEGEE. Here the CDR3 DNA reads TGTGCCAGCAGCTTCGGGTGGGGCCGCACAGATACGCAGTATTTT. Translated, it gives CASSFGWGRTDTQYF. Combining the CDR3 with reference TRBV5-8 and TRBJ2-3 gives the whole variable domain EAGVTQSPTHLIKTRGQQATLRCSPISGHTSVYWYQQALGLGLQFLLWYDEGEERNRGNFPPRFSGRQFPNYSSELNVNALELEDSALYLCASSFGWGRTDTQYFGPGTRLTVL.

The chain carries TRBV30 and TRBJ1-2; TRBD1 is a possible D gene (6 bases). Germline CDR1 reads GTSNPN; CDR2 reads SVGIG (reference sequence). Trimming removed 0 bases at V and 5 bases at J, with 10 bases between. CDR3 size: 13 residues. The CDR3 DNA reads TGTGCCTGGAGTGTAGCGCAGGGGTATGGCTACACCTTC. Amino acids: CAWSVAQGYGYTF.

The J gene is TRBJ1-1, the V gene TRBV19; 8 bases are shared with TRBD1. Germline values: CDR1 LNHDA, CDR2 SQIVND (reference sequence). The V segment lost 7 bases and the J segment 12 bases; nucleotides outside the gene matches: 7. CDR3 length: 11 amino acids. CDR3 nucleotides: TGTGCCAGTACCACAGGGGGACTGTCTTTCTTT. Its protein product is CASTTGGLSFF.

The chain employs TRBV6-5 and TRBJ1-6; D unclear. The V and J ends lost 8 bases and 7 bases respectively, with 12 bases between them. Germline V gene data show CDR1 as MNHEY and CDR2 as SVGAGI. The CDR3 contains 13 residues. The CDR3 loop is CASRLTGNSPLHF. The CDR3 nucleotides read TGTGCCAGCCGTCTGACGGGGAATTCACCCCTCCACTTT.

This sequence joins TRBV15 and TRBJ2-1; a weak D match, TRBD2 (6 bases). Trimming pared 5 bases from V and 2 bases from J, leaving 13 bases between. CDR3 length: 15 amino acids. The germline V gene has CDR1 LNHNV and CDR2 YYDKDF (reference sequence). The CDR3 spells CATSLRDSPYNEQFF. CDR3 in DNA: TGTGCCACCAGCCTCCGGGACTCGCCCTACAATGAGCAGTTCTTC. The complete variable domain, with remaining parts taken from reference TRBV15 and TRBJ2-1, reads DAMVIQNPRYQVTQFGKPVTLSCSQTLNHNVMYWYQQKSSQAPKLLFHYYDKDFNNEADTPDNFQSRRPNTSFCFLDIRSPGLGDTAMYLCATSLRDSPYNEQFFGPGTRLTVL.

The chain employs TRBV6-5 and TRBJ2-1; D perhaps matches TRBD2 (6 bases). Trimming stripped 6 bases from V and 5 bases from J, with 8 bases between. This CDR3 comprises 12 residues. CDR1 is MNHEY, CDR2 SVGAGI, per germline. The chain's CDR3 is CASRGLNNEQFF. CDR3 bases: TGTGCCAGCAGGGGACTTAACAATGAGCAGTTCTTC.

A single count supports this clone. The chain joins TRBV7-9 to TRBJ2-3, with D possibly TRBD2 on 6 matching bases. Germline CDR1 reads SEHNR; CDR2 reads FQNEAQ (reference sequence). V dropped 4 bases and J dropped 2 bases, with 22 bases sitting between them. The CDR3 runs to 18 residues. CDR3 DNA sequence: TGTGCCAGCAGCTACGATTCGGGGGACGTAAGACCCACAGATACGCAGTATTTT. Its protein is CASSYDSGDVRPTDTQYF.

The chain employs TRBV7-9 and TRBJ2-5; weak D call: TRBD1 (6 bases). The CDR3 totals 14 residues. Germline V gene data show CDR1 as SEHNR and CDR2 as FQNEAQ (reference sequence). V was clipped by 5 bases and J by 5 bases, with 15 bases between them. The CDR3 sequence is CASSTDSQVETQYF. The CDR3 nucleotides are TGTGCCAGCAGCACGGACAGTCAAGTTGAGACCCAGTACTTC.

The chain couples TRBV4-2 to TRBJ2-7; 9 bases map to TRBD2. Trimming at V came to 0 bases and at J to 1 base, leaving 10 bases not matched to a gene. In germline, CDR1 is LGHNA, CDR2 YNFKEQ. This CDR3 has 18 amino acids. CDR3 DNA: TGTGCCAGCAGCCAAGATCCTCCTAGCGGGGATGTTTCCTACGAGCAGTACTTC. Translated: CASSQDPPSGDVSYEQYF.